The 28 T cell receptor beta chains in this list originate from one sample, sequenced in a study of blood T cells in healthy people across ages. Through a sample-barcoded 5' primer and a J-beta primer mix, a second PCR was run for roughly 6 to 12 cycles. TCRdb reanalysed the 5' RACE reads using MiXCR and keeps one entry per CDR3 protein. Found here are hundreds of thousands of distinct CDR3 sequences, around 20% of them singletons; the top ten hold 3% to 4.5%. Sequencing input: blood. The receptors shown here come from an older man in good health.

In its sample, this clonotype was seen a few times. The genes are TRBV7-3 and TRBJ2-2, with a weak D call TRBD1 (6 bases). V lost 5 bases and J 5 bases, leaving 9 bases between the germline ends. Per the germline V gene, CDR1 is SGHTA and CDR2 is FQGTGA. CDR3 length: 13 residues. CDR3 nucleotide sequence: TGTGCCAGCAGCAGGGGGTGGACCGGGGAGCTGTTTTTT. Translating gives CASSRGWTGELFF. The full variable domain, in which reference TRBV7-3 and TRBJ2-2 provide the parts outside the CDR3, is GAGVSQTPSNKVTEKGKYVELRCDPISGHTALYWYRQSLGQGPEFLIYFQGTGAADDSGLPNDRFFAVRPEGSVSTLKIQRTERGDSAVYLCASSRGWTGELFFGEGSRLTVL.

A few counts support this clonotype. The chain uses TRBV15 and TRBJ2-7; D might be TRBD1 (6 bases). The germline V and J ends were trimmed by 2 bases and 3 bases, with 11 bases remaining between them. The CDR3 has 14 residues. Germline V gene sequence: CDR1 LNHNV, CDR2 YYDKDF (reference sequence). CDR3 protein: CATSRYSGDYEQYF. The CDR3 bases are TGTGCCACCAGCAGATACTCAGGGGACTACGAGCAGTACTTC.

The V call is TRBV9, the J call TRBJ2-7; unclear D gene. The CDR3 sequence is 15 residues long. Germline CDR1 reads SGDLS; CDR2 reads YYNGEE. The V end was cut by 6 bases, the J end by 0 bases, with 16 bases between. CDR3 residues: CASTEGQSSSYEQYF. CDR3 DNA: TGTGCCAGCACCGAAGGGCAGTCGAGCTCCTACGAGCAGTACTTC.

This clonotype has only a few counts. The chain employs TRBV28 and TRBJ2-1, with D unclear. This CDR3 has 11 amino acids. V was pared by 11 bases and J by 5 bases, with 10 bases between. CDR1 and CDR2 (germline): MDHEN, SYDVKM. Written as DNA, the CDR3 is TGTGCCGGAAGGACCGACAATGAGCAGTTCTTC. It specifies CAGRTDNEQFF.

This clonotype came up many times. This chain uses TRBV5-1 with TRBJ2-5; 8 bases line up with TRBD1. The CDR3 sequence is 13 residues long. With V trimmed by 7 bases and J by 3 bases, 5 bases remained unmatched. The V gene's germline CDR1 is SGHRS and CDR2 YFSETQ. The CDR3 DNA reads TGCGCCAGCTTCCACAGGGGGGAAGAGACCCAGTACTTC. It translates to CASFHRGEETQYF.

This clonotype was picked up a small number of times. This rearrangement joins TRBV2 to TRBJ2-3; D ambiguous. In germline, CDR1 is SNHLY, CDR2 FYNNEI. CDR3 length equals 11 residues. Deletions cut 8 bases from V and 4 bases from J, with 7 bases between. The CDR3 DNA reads TGTGCCAGCGAAGTAGCAGATACGCAGTATTTT. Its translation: CASEVADTQYF.

In nucleotides, the CDR3 is TGTGCCAGCACTGATGCCGGGACAGGGAACACTGAAGCTTTCTTT. Its protein product is CASTDAGTGNTEAFF. The rearrangement joins TRBV6-5 to TRBJ1-1; 8 bases map to TRBD1. Losses at the gene ends were 7 bases for V and 1 base for J; bases not matched to a gene: 8. The germline CDR1 and CDR2 sequences are MNHEY and SVGAGI. This CDR3 has 15 amino acids.

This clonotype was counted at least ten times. CDR3 in amino acids: CSAQNHWVYETQYF. CDR3 sequence (DNA): TGCAGTGCTCAAAATCATTGGGTTTATGAGACCCAGTACTTC. This rearrangement joins TRBV20-1 to TRBJ2-5; no definite D call. V was pared by 5 bases and J by 5 bases, with 18 bases between. Per germline, CDR1 DFQATT and CDR2 SNEGSKA (reference sequence). This CDR3 has 14 amino acids.

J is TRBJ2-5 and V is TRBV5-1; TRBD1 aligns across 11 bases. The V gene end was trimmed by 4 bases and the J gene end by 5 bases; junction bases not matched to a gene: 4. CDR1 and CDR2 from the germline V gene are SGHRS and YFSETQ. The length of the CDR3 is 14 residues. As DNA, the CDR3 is TGCGCCAGCAGCACGGACAGGGGGCGTGAGACCCAGTACTTC. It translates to CASSTDRGRETQYF.

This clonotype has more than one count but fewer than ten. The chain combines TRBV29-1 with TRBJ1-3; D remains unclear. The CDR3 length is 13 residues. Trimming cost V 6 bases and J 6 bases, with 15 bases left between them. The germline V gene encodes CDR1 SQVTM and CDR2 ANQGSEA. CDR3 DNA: TGCAGCGTCGAACGTTACACGACAAACACCATATATTTT. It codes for CSVERYTTNTIYF.

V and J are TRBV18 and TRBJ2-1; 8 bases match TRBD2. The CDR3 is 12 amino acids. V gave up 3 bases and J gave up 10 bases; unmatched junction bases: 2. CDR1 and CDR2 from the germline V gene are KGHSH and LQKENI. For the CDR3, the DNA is TGTGCCAGCTCACCCCAGCGGGAGGAGCAGTTCTTC. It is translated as CASSPQREEQFF.

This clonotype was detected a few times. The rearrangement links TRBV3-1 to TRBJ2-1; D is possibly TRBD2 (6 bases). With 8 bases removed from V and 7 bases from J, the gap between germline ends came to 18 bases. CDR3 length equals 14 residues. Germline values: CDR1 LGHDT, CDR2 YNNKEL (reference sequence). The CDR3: CASSGDWDGNEQFF. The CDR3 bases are TGTGCCAGCTCGGGAGACTGGGATGGAAATGAGCAGTTCTTC.

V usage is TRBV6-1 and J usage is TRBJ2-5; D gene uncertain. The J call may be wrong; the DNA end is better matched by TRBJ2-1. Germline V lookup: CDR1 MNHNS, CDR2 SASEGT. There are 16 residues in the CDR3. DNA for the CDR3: TGTGCCAGCAGCTCGAATCAAAAACGTAGGGTTAATGAGCAGTTCTTC. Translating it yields CASSSNQKRRVNEQFF.

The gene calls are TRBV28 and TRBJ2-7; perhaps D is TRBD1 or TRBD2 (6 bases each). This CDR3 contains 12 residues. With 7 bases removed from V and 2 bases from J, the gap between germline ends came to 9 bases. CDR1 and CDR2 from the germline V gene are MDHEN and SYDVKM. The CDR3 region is CASTRGAYEQYF. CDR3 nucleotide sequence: TGTGCCAGCACTAGGGGGGCCTACGAGCAGTACTTC.

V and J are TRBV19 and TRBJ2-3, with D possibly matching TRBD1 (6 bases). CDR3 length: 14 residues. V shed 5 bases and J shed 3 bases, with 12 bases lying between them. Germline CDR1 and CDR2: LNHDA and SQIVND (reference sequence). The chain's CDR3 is CASSPPGETDTQYF. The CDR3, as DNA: TGTGCCAGTAGTCCCCCAGGGGAAACAGATACGCAGTATTTT.

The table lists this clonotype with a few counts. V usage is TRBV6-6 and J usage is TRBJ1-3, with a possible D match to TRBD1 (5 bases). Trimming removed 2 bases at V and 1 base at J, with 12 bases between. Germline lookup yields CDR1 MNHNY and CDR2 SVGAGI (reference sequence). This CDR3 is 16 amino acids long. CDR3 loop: CASSYVTGASGNTIYF. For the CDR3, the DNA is TGTGCCAGCAGTTACGTAACAGGAGCTTCTGGAAACACCATATATTTT.

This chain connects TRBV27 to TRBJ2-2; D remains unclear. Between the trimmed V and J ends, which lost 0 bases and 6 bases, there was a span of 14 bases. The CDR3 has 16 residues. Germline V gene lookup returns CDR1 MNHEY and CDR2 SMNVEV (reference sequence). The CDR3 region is CASSLSPENGAGELFF. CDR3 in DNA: TGTGCCAGCAGTTTATCTCCCGAGAATGGAGCCGGGGAGCTGTTTTTT.

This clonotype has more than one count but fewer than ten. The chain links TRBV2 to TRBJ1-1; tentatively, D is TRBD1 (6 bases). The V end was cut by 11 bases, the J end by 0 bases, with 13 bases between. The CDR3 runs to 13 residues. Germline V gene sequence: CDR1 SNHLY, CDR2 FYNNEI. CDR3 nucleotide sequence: TGTGCCGGGCGAGGGGGGGTGAACACTGAAGCTTTCTTT. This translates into CAGRGGVNTEAFF.

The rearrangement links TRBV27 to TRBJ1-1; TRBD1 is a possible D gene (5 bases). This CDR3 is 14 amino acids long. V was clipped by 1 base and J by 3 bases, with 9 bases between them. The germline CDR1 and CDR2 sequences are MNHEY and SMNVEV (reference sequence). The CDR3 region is CASSLWGTDTEAFF. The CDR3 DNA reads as TGTGCCAGCAGTTTATGGGGGACGGACACTGAAGCTTTCTTT.

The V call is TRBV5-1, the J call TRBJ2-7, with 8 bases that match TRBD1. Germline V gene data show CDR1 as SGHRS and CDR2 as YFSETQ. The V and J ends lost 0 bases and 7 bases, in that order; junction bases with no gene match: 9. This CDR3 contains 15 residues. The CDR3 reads CASSLEARGQNEQYF. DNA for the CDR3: TGCGCCAGCAGCTTGGAGGCCAGGGGGCAGAATGAGCAGTACTTC.

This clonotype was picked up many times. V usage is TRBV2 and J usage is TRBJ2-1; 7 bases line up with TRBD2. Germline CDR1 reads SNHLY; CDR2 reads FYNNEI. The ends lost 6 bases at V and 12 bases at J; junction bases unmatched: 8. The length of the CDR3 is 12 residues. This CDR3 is CASRVAGFGQFF. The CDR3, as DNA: TGTGCCAGCAGAGTAGCGGGTTTTGGGCAGTTCTTC.

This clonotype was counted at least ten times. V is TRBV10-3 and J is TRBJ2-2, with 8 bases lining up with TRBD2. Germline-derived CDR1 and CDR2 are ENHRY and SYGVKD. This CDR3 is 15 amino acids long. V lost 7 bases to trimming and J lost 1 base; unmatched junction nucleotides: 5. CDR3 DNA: TGTGCCATCAAACCGACTAGCGTGAACACCGGGGAGCTGTTTTTT. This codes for CAIKPTSVNTGELFF.

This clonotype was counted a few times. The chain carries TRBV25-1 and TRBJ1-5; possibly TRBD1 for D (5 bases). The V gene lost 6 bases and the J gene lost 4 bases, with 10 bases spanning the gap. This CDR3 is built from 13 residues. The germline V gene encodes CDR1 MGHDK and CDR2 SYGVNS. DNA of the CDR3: TGTGCCAGCAGGCAGGGTATAAATCAGCCCCAGCATTTT. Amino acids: CASRQGINQPQHF.

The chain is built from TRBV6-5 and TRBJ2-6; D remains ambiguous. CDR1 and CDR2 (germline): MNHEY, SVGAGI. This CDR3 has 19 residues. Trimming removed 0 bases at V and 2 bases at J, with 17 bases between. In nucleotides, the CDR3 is TGTGCCAGCAGTTACTCTATCCTAGTGCCACTTACTGGGGCCAACGTCCTGACTTTC. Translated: CASSYSILVPLTGANVLTF.

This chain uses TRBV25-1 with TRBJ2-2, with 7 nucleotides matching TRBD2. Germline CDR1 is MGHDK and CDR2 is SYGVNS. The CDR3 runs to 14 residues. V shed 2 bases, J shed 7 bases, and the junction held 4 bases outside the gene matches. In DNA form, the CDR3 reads TGTGCCAGCAGTGAACCCGGACTAGTCGGGGAGCTGTTTTTT. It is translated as CASSEPGLVGELFF.

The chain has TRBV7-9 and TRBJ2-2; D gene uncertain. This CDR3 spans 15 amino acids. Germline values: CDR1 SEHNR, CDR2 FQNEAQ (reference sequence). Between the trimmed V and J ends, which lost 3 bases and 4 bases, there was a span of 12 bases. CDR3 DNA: TGTGCCAGCAGCTTTCCGGCGGATGTCACCGGGGAGCTGTTTTTT. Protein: CASSFPADVTGELFF.

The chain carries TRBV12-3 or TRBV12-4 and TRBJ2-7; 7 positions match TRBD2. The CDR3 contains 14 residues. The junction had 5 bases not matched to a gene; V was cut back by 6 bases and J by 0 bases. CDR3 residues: CASSVSGYSYEQYF. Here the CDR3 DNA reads TGTGCCAGCAGCGTTAGCGGGTACTCCTACGAGCAGTACTTC.

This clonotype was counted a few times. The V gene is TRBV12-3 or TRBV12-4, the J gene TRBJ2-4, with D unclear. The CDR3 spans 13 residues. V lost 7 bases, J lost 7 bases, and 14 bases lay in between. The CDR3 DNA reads TGTGCCAGCAACTCTGGGGTGGGTAACATTCAGTACTTC. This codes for CASNSGVGNIQYF.